Detailed here is one T cell receptor beta chain. V gave up 5 bases and J gave up 4 bases, with 8 bases separating them. Per the germline V gene, CDR1 is MNHEY and CDR2 is SVGAGI. CDR3 length: 12 residues. The sample belongs to a study of blood T cell repertoires in COVID-19. The method was immunoSEQ multiplex PCR; TCRdb's version includes in-frame clones alone and lacks a portion of them. This sample yields a few hundred thousand clones, of which approximately 90% are seen a single time; roughly 8% belongs to the top ten. Sequencing was done on a sample of PBMCs or T cells enriched from blood (not recorded which). This chain links TRBV6-5 with TRBJ2-5; maybe TRBD1 (5 bases). The sequence was obtained from a woman aged 55-70 years who had recovered from COVID-19. CDR3 sequence (DNA): TGTGCCAGCAGTCGTCAGGGAGAGACCCAGTACTTC. This codes for CASSRQGETQYF.